Following are 13 T cell receptor beta chains from one sample sequenced in a study of blood T cells in healthy people across ages. Alongside a J-beta primer mix, a sample-barcoded 5' primer served in a second PCR lasting roughly 7 to 12 cycles. MiXCR, applied by TCRdb to the 5' RACE reads, yields one record per CDR3 protein. The table includes 800,000 to 950,000 distinct CDR3 sequences, roughly 43% detected once. The sequencing input was blood. The receptors shown here come from a young man in good health.

This chain connects TRBV24-1 to TRBJ2-5; D is unclear. V was cut by 5 bases and J by 6 bases, with 9 bases left in between. CDR1 and CDR2 (germline): KGHDR, SFDVKD. The CDR3 sequence is 12 residues long. The CDR3 region is CATSGGSKTQYF. The CDR3 nucleotides read TGTGCCACCAGTGGCGGCTCAAAGACCCAGTACTTC.

The rearrangement joins TRBV6-1 to TRBJ2-5, with 15 bases aligning to TRBD2. The CDR3 is 17 amino acids. From germline, CDR1 is MNHNS and CDR2 SASEGT. Unmatched junction bases numbered 17, after V lost 6 bases and J lost 12 bases. The CDR3 DNA reads TGTGCCAGCAGGCGGACTAGCGGGGGGGCCTCGATCTACGAGGAGTACTTC. This sequence encodes CASRRTSGGASIYEEYF.

The chain is built from TRBV15 and TRBJ2-1; 11 nucleotides agree with TRBD2. CDR3 size: 17 residues. Germline V gives CDR1 LNHNV, CDR2 YYDKDF (reference sequence). Trimming removed 1 base from V and 2 bases from J; junction bases left unmatched: 4. This CDR3 is CATSRGPSGGPYNEQFF. CDR3 nucleotide sequence: TGTGCCACCAGCAGAGGCCCTAGCGGGGGGCCCTACAATGAGCAGTTCTTC.

V usage is TRBV6-5 and J usage is TRBJ1-1; D is undetermined. Trimming removed 4 bases at V and 3 bases at J, with 18 bases between. In germline, CDR1 is MNHEY, CDR2 SVGAGI. This CDR3 comprises 16 residues. The CDR3 spells CASSFANRVLHTEAFF. CDR3 DNA: TGTGCCAGCAGTTTCGCAAATCGGGTCTTACACACTGAAGCTTTCTTT.

As regards this clonotype: A single base separates this from a much larger clone, so it may be a read error. This chain uses TRBV6-5 with TRBJ2-3, with a tentative D call TRBD2 (6 bases). This CDR3 spans 13 amino acids. Germline CDR1 is MNHEY and CDR2 is SVGAGI. The CDR3 bases are TGTGCCAGCAGGAAGGGAGGCACAGGTACGCAGTATTTT. It yields the protein CASRKGGTGTQYF.

The gene calls are TRBV3-1 and TRBJ2-1; D not resolved. The CDR3 runs 14 residues. Trimming left V 0 bases short and J 9 bases short, with 12 bases between. Per the germline V gene, CDR1 is LGHDT and CDR2 is YNNKEL (reference sequence). The CDR3 sequence is CASSQESRPGEQFF. The CDR3 coding sequence is TGTGCCAGCAGCCAAGAATCGCGTCCTGGTGAGCAGTTCTTC.

In DNA form, the CDR3 reads TGTGCCGCCCCAGTGGCCACTGAAGCTTTCTTT. This codes for CAAPVATEAFF. The chain uses TRBV6-1 and TRBJ1-1; D gene ambiguous. Germline V gene sequence: CDR1 MNHNS, CDR2 SASEGT. Trimming stripped 11 bases from V and 4 bases from J, with 11 bases between. The CDR3 is made up of 11 amino acids.

The genes are TRBV18 and TRBJ2-7; D unclear. The J call may be incorrect, as the DNA end agrees better with TRBJ2-4. This CDR3 contains 14 residues. Germline CDR1 is KGHSH and CDR2 is LQKENI. CDR3 in DNA: TGTGCCAGCTCACCGGACCTTTCCCAAAACATTCAGTACTTC. As protein: CASSPDLSQNIQYF.

The chain couples TRBV4-3 to TRBJ2-7; D is undetermined. The V gene's germline CDR1 is LGHNA and CDR2 YSLEER. V lost 0 bases, J lost 0 bases, and 12 bases lay in between. There are 16 residues in the CDR3. DNA of the CDR3: TGCGCCAGCAGCCAAGAGTACGGAGAAAGCTCCTACGAGCAGTACTTC. It translates to CASSQEYGESSYEQYF.

This clonotype was observed many times. J is TRBJ2-7 and V is TRBV12-3 or TRBV12-4, with D possibly matching TRBD2 (6 bases). Trimming shortened V by 7 bases and J by 3 bases, and 13 bases separated the two germline ends. This CDR3 spans 13 amino acids. The CDR3 DNA reads TGTGCCAGCAAACCGGTGGGGGGCTACGAGCAGTACTTC. Translation gives CASKPVGGYEQYF.

The chain recombines TRBV5-1 with TRBJ2-7; TRBD2 is a possible D gene (5 bases). Trimming removed 3 bases at V and 2 bases at J, with 12 bases between. This CDR3 has 14 amino acids. Germline V gene lookup returns CDR1 SGHRS and CDR2 YFSETQ. Here the CDR3 reads CASSWKDGTYEQYF. Here the CDR3 DNA reads TGCGCCAGCAGCTGGAAGGACGGGACCTACGAGCAGTACTTC.

The J gene is TRBJ1-5, the V gene TRBV20-1; the D gene is possibly TRBD1 (6 bases). Per germline, CDR1 DFQATT and CDR2 SNEGSKA (reference sequence). The CDR3 has 15 residues. Trimming pared 6 bases from V and 2 bases from J, leaving 17 bases between. In DNA form, the CDR3 reads TGCAGTGCCCGGCCCCCACAGGGAGGCAATCAGCCCCAGCATTTT. Protein sequence: CSARPPQGGNQPQHF.

This sequence joins TRBV10-3 and TRBJ2-5; 8 nucleotides align to TRBD2. There are 15 residues in the CDR3. The germline V gene has CDR1 ENHRY and CDR2 SYGVKD. Losses at the gene ends were 7 bases for V and 2 bases for J; bases not matched to a gene: 9. The CDR3 DNA sequence: TGTGCCATCAAGGCCTCAGCGGGGGATCAAGAGACCCAGTACTTC. The encoded protein is CAIKASAGDQETQYF.